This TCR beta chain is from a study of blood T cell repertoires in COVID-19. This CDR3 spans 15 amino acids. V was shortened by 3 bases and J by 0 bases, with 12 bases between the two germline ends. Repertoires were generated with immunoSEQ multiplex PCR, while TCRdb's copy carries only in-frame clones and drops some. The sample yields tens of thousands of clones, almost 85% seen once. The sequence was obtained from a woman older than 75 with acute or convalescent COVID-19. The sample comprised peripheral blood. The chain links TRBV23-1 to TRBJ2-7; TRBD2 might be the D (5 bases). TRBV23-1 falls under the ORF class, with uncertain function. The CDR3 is CASSHRGPCSYEQYF. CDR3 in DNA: TGCGCCAGCAGTCACCGGGGTCCTTGCTCCTACGAGCAGTACTTC.